The 29 T cell receptor beta chains reported below all come from one sample, sequenced in a study of T cell repertoires in cytomegalovirus infection. Their recognized antigens are unknown. TCRdb re-called the reads with MiXCR, one entry per CDR3 protein. The profile shows roughly 310,000 distinct CDR3 sequences, roughly 29% of them singletons. Sequenced here: cultured PBMCs, sampled from culture after CMV antigen stimulation. All receptors come from a human donor in good health (CMV status not recorded). Some clones in this sample may be carry-over from other donors' samples.

The sample holds many counts of this clonotype. The chain couples TRBV7-2 to TRBJ2-3; D gene ambiguous. This CDR3 is 12 amino acids long. Between the trimmed V and J ends, which lost 5 bases and 6 bases, there was a span of 9 bases. The V gene's germline CDR1 is SGHTA and CDR2 FQGNSA. CDR3 loop: CASSVSWDTQYF. DNA of the CDR3: TGTGCCAGCAGCGTGAGTTGGGATACGCAGTATTTT. Using reference TRBV7-2 and TRBJ2-3 for the parts outside the CDR3, the full variable domain is GAGVSQSPSNKVTEKGKDVELRCDPISGHTALYWYRQSLGQGLEFLIYFQGNSAPDKSGLPSDRFSAERTGGSVSTLTIQRTQQEDSAVYLCASSVSWDTQYFGPGTRLTVL.

This clonotype has a single count. The rearrangement links TRBV24-1 to TRBJ2-5; 9 nucleotides match TRBD2. The CDR3 loop spans 15 amino acids. Germline assignment: CDR1 KGHDR and CDR2 SFDVKD. Germline trimming cut 5 bases from V and 3 bases from J; bases unmatched to any gene: 6. CDR3 coding DNA: TGTGCCACCAGTGCGGGCGGGAGGGCGGAAGAGACCCAGTACTTC. Its translation is CATSAGGRAEETQYF.

J is TRBJ1-1 and V is TRBV4-1; D may be TRBD1 (6 bases). CDR3 length: 15 amino acids. Germline assignment: CDR1 MGHRA and CDR2 YSYEKL. V was clipped by 0 bases and J by 4 bases, with 12 bases between them. The CDR3 nucleotides read TGCGCCAGCAGCCAAGATCAGGGAGGGGGCACTGAAGCTTTCTTT. Protein sequence: CASSQDQGGGTEAFF.

This clonotype was picked up a small number of times. The CDR3 does not end in the conserved phenylalanine or tryptophan, so this is likely a read error. The limits of the CDR3 on the DNA are not certain, so only TCRdb's listed CDR3 is given. J is TRBJ1-4 and V is TRBV7-6. Termini included, the CDR3 measures 10 amino acids. Germline V gene lookup returns CDR1 SGHVS and CDR2 FNYEAQ. CDR3 sequence: CASSLRQSVL.

This clonotype was recorded at least ten times. The rearrangement links TRBV11-3 to TRBJ2-1, with D possibly TRBD2 on 6 matching bases. Trimming stripped 5 bases from V and 1 base from J, with 12 bases between. The CDR3 has 15 residues. CDR1 and CDR2 (germline): SGHNT, YENEEA. CDR3 residues: CASSGSGRSYNEQFF. CDR3 nucleotides: TGTGCCAGCAGCGGTTCAGGGAGGTCCTACAATGAGCAGTTCTTC.

This chain connects TRBV4-2 to TRBJ2-1, with D perhaps TRBD1 or TRBD2 (5 bases each). Germline CDR1 LGHNA, CDR2 YNFKEQ. The CDR3 has 14 residues. Trimming shortened V by 4 bases and J by 10 bases, and 17 bases separated the two germline ends. This CDR3 reads CASSPQRDRDEQFF. CDR3 DNA: TGTGCCAGCAGCCCCCAAAGGGATAGGGACGAGCAGTTCTTC.

DNA of the CDR3: TGTGCCAGTATCCCGGGACAGGAAGGTGAAAAACTGTTTTTT. This translates into CASIPGQEGEKLFF. This chain links TRBV19 with TRBJ1-4, with TRBD1 matching 8 bases. Germline V gene sequence: CDR1 LNHDA, CDR2 SQIVND (reference sequence). This CDR3 is 14 amino acids long. V lost 7 bases to trimming and J lost 7 bases; unmatched junction nucleotides: 8.

The sample holds a few counts of this clonotype. CDR3 DNA sequence: TGTGCCAGTGGTTGGGGGAACAATGAGCAGTTCTTC. It is translated as CASGWGNNEQFF. V gene TRBV18 combines with J gene TRBJ2-1, with D perhaps assigned TRBD1 or TRBD2 (5 bases each). The CDR3 is made up of 12 amino acids. Trimming pared 9 bases from V and 5 bases from J, leaving 11 bases between. CDR1 and CDR2 from the germline V gene are KGHSH and LQKENI. Based on the CDR3 plus reference TRBV18 and TRBJ2-1, the full variable domain is NAGVMQNPRHLVRRRGQEARLRCSPMKGHSHVYWYRQLPEEGLKFMVYLQKENIIDESGMPKERFSAEFPKEGPSILRIQQVVRGDSAAYFCASGWGNNEQFFGPGTRLTVL.

V usage is TRBV6-1 and J usage is TRBJ2-7, with TRBD1 as a possible D gene (8 bases). This CDR3 has 15 residues. Trimming took 4 bases from V and 5 from J, leaving 18 bases between them. The germline V gene encodes CDR1 MNHNS and CDR2 SASEGT. The CDR3: CASSVSRQGRDEQYF. The CDR3 DNA sequence: TGTGCCAGCAGTGTATCAAGACAGGGGAGGGACGAGCAGTACTTC.

This chain uses TRBV18 with TRBJ1-2; a weak D match, TRBD1 (5 bases). Germline loops: CDR1 KGHSH, CDR2 LQKENI. This CDR3 comprises 15 residues. Trimming pared 3 bases from V and 6 bases from J, leaving 17 bases between. The CDR3 reads CASSPSLQGVNGYTF. The CDR3 bases are TGTGCCAGCTCACCTTCTCTCCAGGGAGTTAATGGCTACACCTTC.

This clonotype occurred a few times. The rearrangement uses TRBV9 and TRBJ1-1; unclear D gene. Germline values: CDR1 SGDLS, CDR2 YYNGEE. With 4 bases removed from V and 1 base from J, the gap between germline ends came to 14 bases. The CDR3 has 15 residues. The DNA for the CDR3 is TGTGCCAGCAGCCCCCGGGCCTCAGGGAACACTGAAGCTTTCTTT. Encoded protein: CASSPRASGNTEAFF.

In this sample, this clonotype turned up a few times. The DNA for the CDR3 is TGTGCCAGTAGTACCAAACTGGCCGCCAATGAGCAGTTCTTC. It yields the protein CASSTKLAANEQFF. The gene calls are TRBV19 and TRBJ2-1; no firm D call. Germline V gene sequence: CDR1 LNHDA, CDR2 SQIVND (reference sequence). The V end lost 4 bases, the J end lost 6 bases, and 13 bases lay between the germline ends. This CDR3 region has 14 residues.

The CDR3 protein is CAISDLGHNNEQFF. DNA for the CDR3: TGTGCCATCAGTGACCTGGGACACAACAATGAGCAGTTCTTC. The chain uses TRBV10-3 and TRBJ2-1; tentative D call: TRBD1 (6 bases). Germline V gives CDR1 ENHRY, CDR2 SYGVKD. Trimming pared 3 bases from V and 5 bases from J, leaving 11 bases between. This CDR3 has 14 amino acids.

This clonotype was seen once. The chain combines TRBV28 with TRBJ2-7; D is perhaps TRBD2 (6 bases). Per germline, CDR1 MDHEN and CDR2 SYDVKM. The CDR3 sequence is 14 residues long. V lost 7 bases, J lost 2 bases, and 15 bases lay in between. The CDR3 loop reads CASIPLRDPYEQYF. In DNA form, the CDR3 reads TGTGCCAGCATCCCTCTGCGGGATCCCTACGAGCAGTACTTC.

This clonotype occurred many times. This chain uses TRBV7-8 with TRBJ1-5; D is unresolved. The germline V gene has CDR1 SGHVS and CDR2 FQNEAQ. The CDR3 consists of 13 residues. Trimming left V 5 bases short and J 3 bases short, with 8 bases between. The CDR3 DNA is TGTGCCAGCAGCCAAACGGACAATCAGCCCCAGCATTTT. It yields the protein CASSQTDNQPQHF. Combining the CDR3 with reference TRBV7-8 and TRBJ1-5 gives the whole variable domain GAGVSQSPRYKVAKRGQDVALRCDPISGHVSLFWYQQALGQGPEFLTYFQNEAQLDKSGLPSDRFFAERPEGSVSTLKIQRTQQEDSAVYLCASSQTDNQPQHFGDGTRLSIL.

V and J are TRBV6-5 and TRBJ1-2; D might be TRBD1 (6 bases). The V gene's germline CDR1 is MNHEY and CDR2 SVGAGI. The CDR3 contains 14 residues. V was trimmed by 6 bases and J by 8 bases, leaving 19 bases between them. The CDR3 DNA is TGTGCCAGCAGGCCCACAGGGCGAGTGGGGGGCTACACCTTC. Translating gives CASRPTGRVGGYTF.

This chain joins TRBV2 and TRBJ1-2; perhaps TRBD1 as D (6 bases). Per germline, CDR1 SNHLY and CDR2 FYNNEI. The CDR3 is made up of 13 amino acids. Trimming left V 5 bases short and J 4 bases short, with 11 bases between. CDR3: CASSSTGIYGYTF. The DNA for the CDR3 is TGTGCCAGCAGTAGTACAGGGATCTATGGCTACACCTTC.

The V gene is TRBV28, the J gene TRBJ2-3; 10 positions match TRBD2. Losses at the gene ends were 5 bases for V and 6 bases for J; bases not matched to a gene: 14. The CDR3 loop spans 17 amino acids. Germline V gene data show CDR1 as MDHEN and CDR2 as SYDVKM. CDR3 DNA sequence: TGTGCCAGCAGTCCCCCGGCTAGCGGGAGTTCCCAGGATACGCAGTATTTT. This encodes CASSPPASGSSQDTQYF. The full variable domain, rest sourced from reference TRBV28 and TRBJ2-3, is DVKVTQSSRYLVKRTGEKVFLECVQDMDHENMFWYRQDPGLGLRLIYFSYDVKMKEKGDIPEGYSVSREKKERFSLILESASTNQTSMYLCASSPPASGSSQDTQYFGPGTRLTVL.

V is TRBV15 and J is TRBJ2-2; a weak D match, TRBD2 (5 bases). The germline V and J ends were trimmed by 5 bases and 6 bases, with 13 bases remaining between them. This CDR3 contains 14 residues. Germline V CDR1 and CDR2: LNHNV, YYDKDF (reference sequence). CDR3 in amino acids: CATSAQMDSGELFF. DNA of the CDR3: TGTGCCACCAGCGCGCAGATGGACTCCGGGGAGCTGTTTTTT.

This clonotype was seen a few times. The V and J genes are TRBV24-1 and TRBJ2-1; 14 bases align to TRBD2. This CDR3 spans 18 amino acids. Germline V CDR1 and CDR2: KGHDR, SFDVKD. V dropped 2 bases and J dropped 3; count of bases not matched to a gene: 5. CDR3 residues: CATSDYPGLAGGYNEQFF. In DNA form, the CDR3 reads TGTGCCACCAGTGATTACCCCGGACTAGCGGGGGGCTACAATGAGCAGTTCTTC.

CDR3 coding DNA: TGTGCCAGCAGCGTCGGACAGGGGGCCAGCACAGATACGCAGTATTTT. Translating it yields CASSVGQGASTDTQYF. The chain is built from TRBV7-8 and TRBJ2-3; the match to TRBD1 covers 11 bases. The germline gives CDR1 SGHVS, CDR2 FQNEAQ. The CDR3 covers 16 residues. Losses at the gene ends were 5 bases for V and 0 bases for J; bases not matched to a gene: 4. The full variable domain, in which reference TRBV7-8 and TRBJ2-3 provide the parts outside the CDR3, is GAGVSQSPRYKVAKRGQDVALRCDPISGHVSLFWYQQALGQGPEFLTYFQNEAQLDKSGLPSDRFFAERPEGSVSTLKIQRTQQEDSAVYLCASSVGQGASTDTQYFGPGTRLTVL.

The chain couples TRBV7-4 to TRBJ1-2, with D hard to call. Germline assignment: CDR1 SGHVT and CDR2 SQSDAQ. This CDR3 comprises 11 residues. V was pared by 5 bases and J by 8 bases, with 9 bases between. The DNA of the CDR3 is TGTGCCAGCAGCCACTCCCCGGGCTACACCTTC. This gives the protein CASSHSPGYTF.

The V gene is TRBV4-2, the J gene TRBJ2-3; the match to TRBD2 covers 10 bases. Per germline, CDR1 LGHNA and CDR2 YNFKEQ. The ends lost 1 base at V and 0 bases at J; junction bases unmatched: 4. The CDR3 has 17 residues. Here the CDR3 reads CASSQGLTSGSTDTQYF. DNA of the CDR3: TGTGCCAGCAGCCAAGGGCTGACTAGCGGGAGCACAGATACGCAGTATTTT.

There are a few counts of this clonotype. The chain couples TRBV7-9 to TRBJ2-3; no clear D gene. The CDR3 consists of 16 residues. V gave up 6 bases and J gave up 0 bases, with 16 bases separating them. Germline CDR1 is SEHNR and CDR2 is FQNEAQ (reference sequence). CDR3 residues: CASRLRRFTSTDTQYF. In DNA, the CDR3 is TGTGCCAGCAGATTGAGACGGTTTACGAGCACAGATACGCAGTATTTT.

The rearrangement joins TRBV7-3 to TRBJ1-2; 12 bases match TRBD1. The V gene's germline CDR1 is SGHTA and CDR2 FQGTGA. This CDR3 region has 15 residues. Germline trimming cut 5 bases from V and 8 bases from J; bases unmatched to any gene: 9. The CDR3 sequence: CASSPPGTGGRGYTF. CDR3 in DNA: TGTGCCAGCAGCCCCCCCGGGACAGGGGGCCGGGGCTACACCTTC.

Ten or more counts support this clonotype. As DNA, the CDR3 is TGTGCCAGCAGCCGGGGGGGTGAGCAGTTCTTC. This codes for CASSRGGEQFF. The J gene is TRBJ2-1, the V gene TRBV12-3 or TRBV12-4; TRBD2 matches 8 bases. With V trimmed by 6 bases and J by 9 bases, 1 base remained unmatched. The CDR3 sequence is 11 residues long.

The chain carries TRBV15 and TRBJ2-3; D is ambiguous. Germline V CDR1 and CDR2: LNHNV, YYDKDF (reference sequence). This CDR3 is built from 12 residues. The V end was cut by 3 bases, the J end by 2 bases, with 3 bases between. The CDR3 DNA reads as TGTGCCACCAGCAGGCTCACAGATACGCAGTATTTT. This sequence encodes CATSRLTDTQYF. Looking up the rest from reference TRBV15 and TRBJ2-3 gives the full variable domain: DAMVIQNPRYQVTQFGKPVTLSCSQTLNHNVMYWYQQKSSQAPKLLFHYYDKDFNNEADTPDNFQSRRPNTSFCFLDIRSPGLGDTAMYLCATSRLTDTQYFGPGTRLTVL.

The sample holds a few counts of this clonotype. This sequence joins TRBV28 and TRBJ2-1; the match to TRBD2 covers 11 bases. Germline V lookup: CDR1 MDHEN, CDR2 SYDVKM. The CDR3 runs to 18 residues. V shed 1 base and J 4 bases; nucleotides not matched to a gene: 9. The CDR3 reads CASSLFAPGLAVYNEQFF. The CDR3 region has the DNA TGTGCCAGCAGTTTATTTGCCCCGGGACTAGCGGTATACAATGAGCAGTTCTTC. The variable domain in full, with the rest retrieved from reference TRBV28 and TRBJ2-1, is DVKVTQSSRYLVKRTGEKVFLECVQDMDHENMFWYRQDPGLGLRLIYFSYDVKMKEKGDIPEGYSVSREKKERFSLILESASTNQTSMYLCASSLFAPGLAVYNEQFFGPGTRLTVL.

V and J are TRBV20-1 and TRBJ2-1; unclear D gene. Trimming stripped 6 bases from V and 0 bases from J, with 12 bases between. CDR1 DFQATT and CDR2 SNEGSKA come from the germline V gene (reference sequence). The CDR3 length is 14 residues. The CDR3 DNA follows: TGCAGTGCACCCCAGCAGAGCTCCTACAATGAGCAGTTCTTC. Its protein product is CSAPQQSSYNEQFF.